This T cell receptor (beta chain) is from a study of post-analysis software for immune sequencing data. Regarding the study as a whole: Under the F measure, samples that were prepared in one batch clustered strongly together. Controls' normalized Chao1 diversity significantly exceeded that of multiple sclerosis patients. TRBV segments more frequent in patients than in controls numbered five and included TRBV5-6, TRBV5-1 and TRBV20-1.

TCR beta cDNA libraries had unique molecular identifiers. A population of 1 to 10 million T cells gave rise to about 500,000 cDNA molecules. TCRdb redid the calling of the PCR reads with MiXCR, one entry per CDR3 protein. The sample comprises 750,000 to 950,000 distinct CDR3 sequences, around 45% of which are singletons, and 4.9% rests with the top ten. On this clonotype itself: Its specificity is not known.

CDR1 and CDR2 (germline): DFQATT, SNEGSKA (reference sequence). V gave up 7 bases and J gave up 7 bases, with 26 bases separating them. CDR3 length: 16 amino acids. V usage is TRBV20-1 and J usage is TRBJ2-1, with a possible D match to TRBD1 (6 bases). Sequencing was done on a sample of blood. This sequence was found in a girl aged 5-17 years with multiple sclerosis. This CDR3 is CSVTGTHIGISNEQFF. CDR3 coding DNA: TGCAGTGTAACCGGGACACATATAGGGATTTCGAATGAGCAGTTCTTC.